What follows are 16 T cell receptor beta chains derived from one specimen sequenced in a study of blood T cell repertoires in COVID-19. Sequencing used immunoSEQ multiplex PCR; TCRdb keeps in-frame clones, though not all of them. Found here are roughly 230,000 clones, around nine tenths of them singletons; the top ten hold roughly 4%. Sequencing input: PBMCs or T cells enriched from blood (not recorded which). The source of these receptors is a woman aged 25-40 years with acute COVID-19.

The chain links TRBV19 to TRBJ1-1; D gene unclear. Trimming stripped 3 bases from V and 9 bases from J, with 17 bases between. The germline CDR1 and CDR2 sequences are LNHDA and SQIVND (reference sequence). This CDR3 has 14 amino acids. CDR3 DNA: TGTGCCAGTAGTATGCAGTTCCCCGCAAACAAAGCTTTCTTT. Protein: CASSMQFPANKAFF.

The chain employs TRBV7-2 and TRBJ2-6, with D perhaps TRBD1 (6 bases). Germline V gene data show CDR1 as SGHTA and CDR2 as FQGNSA. The ends were cut back, 5 bases at V and 0 bases at J, with 14 bases in the middle. The CDR3 length is 17 residues. CDR3 residues: CASSARTGRSGANVLTF. Written as DNA, the CDR3 is TGTGCCAGCAGCGCCCGAACAGGGCGCTCTGGGGCCAACGTCCTGACTTTC.

The rearrangement uses TRBV7-2 and TRBJ1-5, with D perhaps TRBD1 (5 bases). This CDR3 spans 15 amino acids. Trimming took off 5 bases at V and 7 bases at J, with 18 bases between the two ends. Germline V CDR1 and CDR2: SGHTA, FQGNSA. CDR3 in amino acids: CASSPLAGMEQPQHF. The DNA for the CDR3 is TGTGCCAGCAGCCCCTTGGCAGGGATGGAACAGCCCCAGCATTTT.

The DNA of the CDR3 is TGTGCCAGCAGTTTCGGACAGGGTACGCAGTATTTT. Encoded protein: CASSFGQGTQYF. The V gene is TRBV6-6, the J gene TRBJ2-3; 8 nucleotides agree with TRBD1. Per germline, CDR1 MNHNY and CDR2 SVGAGI (reference sequence). Trimming took 4 bases from V and 8 from J; bases not matched to a gene: 2. This CDR3 region has 12 residues.

A note on this clone: Distinct nucleotide sequences in the sample also encode this CDR3. The chain is built from TRBV6-5 and TRBJ1-1, with D tentatively TRBD1 (6 bases). V shed 3 bases and J shed 5 bases, with 10 bases lying between them. The CDR3 consists of 13 residues. Germline V CDR1 and CDR2: MNHEY, SVGAGI. The CDR3 DNA reads TGTGCCAGCAGTTATGGGGGCGGGACTGAAGCTTTCTTT. Translating gives CASSYGGGTEAFF.

This clone was seen repeatedly, ten times or more. V gene TRBV14 combines with J gene TRBJ1-3; no definite D call. V lost 1 base and J lost 0, with 7 bases in between. Per the germline V gene, CDR1 is SGHDN and CDR2 is FVKESK. The CDR3 runs 15 residues. The chain's CDR3 is CASSQGSVSGNTIYF. The CDR3 DNA sequence: TGTGCCAGCAGCCAAGGTTCAGTCTCTGGAAACACCATATATTTT.

The chain has TRBV5-1 and TRBJ2-5; tentative D call: TRBD2 (5 bases). The CDR3 spans 14 residues. V was clipped by 0 bases and J by 2 bases, with 8 bases between them. Germline values: CDR1 SGHRS, CDR2 YFSETQ. The CDR3, as DNA: TGCGCCAGCAGCTTGGCCGGGGAGCAAGAGACCCAGTACTTC. Translated, it gives CASSLAGEQETQYF.

The rearrangement uses TRBV19 and TRBJ2-1; 8 nucleotides agree with TRBD1. Unmatched junction bases numbered 4, after V lost 5 bases and J lost 10 bases. Germline V lookup: CDR1 LNHDA, CDR2 SQIVND (reference sequence). The CDR3 spans 12 residues. The CDR3 DNA sequence: TGTGCCAGTAGTGTGGACAGGGTGGAGCAGTTCTTC. Its protein is CASSVDRVEQFF.

The chain is built from TRBV18 and TRBJ1-1, with a weak D call TRBD1 (6 bases). The CDR3 has 15 residues. Trimming cost V 1 base and J 11 bases, with 20 bases left between them. Germline loops: CDR1 KGHSH, CDR2 LQKENI. CDR3 DNA sequence: TGTGCCAGCTCACCACGTCAGGACAGCGATAATATGGCTTTCTTT. Translation gives CASSPRQDSDNMAFF.

In its sample, this clone was seen once. This chain joins TRBV4-1 and TRBJ1-2; 10 bases match TRBD1. CDR3 length: 16 amino acids. Germline V gene sequence: CDR1 MGHRA, CDR2 YSYEKL. The trim removed 1 base at V and 8 bases at J, leaving 10 bases unmatched. CDR3: CASSQVGRDRGYGYTF. CDR3 sequence (DNA): TGCGCCAGCAGCCAAGTGGGCCGGGACAGGGGTTACGGCTACACCTTC.

The chain carries TRBV5-8 and TRBJ2-3; tentatively, D is TRBD1 (6 bases). With 4 bases removed from V and 2 bases from J, the gap between germline ends came to 11 bases. The CDR3 has 14 residues. Germline V gene data show CDR1 as SGHTS and CDR2 as YDEGEE. The CDR3 protein is CASSIRGTTDTQYF. CDR3 bases: TGTGCCAGCAGCATTAGGGGGACCACAGATACGCAGTATTTT.

The chain couples TRBV3-1 (or the pseudogene TRBV3-2) to TRBJ2-7; D might be TRBD2 (6 bases). The germline gives CDR1 LGHDT, CDR2 YNNKEL (reference sequence). V was pared by 0 bases and J by 3 bases, with 18 bases between. The CDR3 consists of 17 residues. CDR3 coding DNA: TGTGCCAGCAGCCAAGATCTGCTAGCGCGTACGGACTACGAGCAGTACTTC. It translates to CASSQDLLARTDYEQYF.

This clone appeared once. J is TRBJ1-2 and V is TRBV6-5; D perhaps matches TRBD1 (6 bases). The CDR3 is 14 amino acids. From germline, CDR1 is MNHEY and CDR2 SVGAGI. V lost 8 bases and J lost 8, with 21 bases in between. Written as DNA, the CDR3 is TGTGCCAGCCACCCCGATCAGGGGATCGGCGGCTACACCTTC. Its protein is CASHPDQGIGGYTF.

The genes are TRBV18 and TRBJ2-1, with unresolved D. The ends were cut back, 2 bases at V and 4 bases at J, with 9 bases in the middle. This CDR3 is 14 amino acids long. The germline V gene encodes CDR1 KGHSH and CDR2 LQKENI. The CDR3 reads CASSPSGRYNEQFF. The CDR3 DNA reads as TGTGCCAGCTCACCATCTGGCAGGTACAATGAGCAGTTCTTC.

In DNA form, the CDR3 reads TGTGCCTGTCCCCCGACTAGCGGGGGCACAGATACGCAGTATTTT. Encoded protein: CACPPTSGGTDTQYF. The chain has TRBV30 and TRBJ2-3; 11 bases are a match to TRBD2. The germline CDR1 and CDR2 sequences are GTSNPN and SVGIG (reference sequence). V trimming: 6 bases; J trimming: 1 base; junction bases outside the gene matches: 6. This CDR3 contains 15 residues.

This rearrangement joins TRBV28 to TRBJ1-1; a possible D gene is TRBD1 (5 bases). The CDR3 consists of 16 residues. The germline V gene has CDR1 MDHEN and CDR2 SYDVKM. V dropped 3 bases and J dropped 0 bases, with 14 bases sitting between them. CDR3 nucleotides: TGTGCCAGCAGTTTGGGGGGGAGCCCTATGAACACTGAAGCTTTCTTT. Residues: CASSLGGSPMNTEAFF.